Listed below are T cell receptor beta chains from one sample, sequenced in a study of cytomegalovirus exposure and HLA in healthy donors. Measured with immunoSEQ multiplex PCR; TCRdb has only the in-frame clones, and not every one. The sample's table shows around 140,000 clones. The sequencing sample was made of PBMCs. The source is a male donor in good health and CMV-seronegative. CDR3s include the opening cysteine and the closing phenylalanine or tryptophan. Fields, in order: CDR3 protein, CDR3 length, J gene, V gene.

CDR3 protein: CSALDRSNYGYTF; CDR3 length: 13; J gene: TRBJ1-2; V gene: TRBV29-1
CDR3 protein: CASSFGTGHRDEQYF; CDR3 length: 15; J gene: TRBJ2-7; V gene: TRBV27
CDR3 protein: CASSSRTSGGAGTQYF; CDR3 length: 16; J gene: TRBJ2-3; V gene: TRBV5-1
CDR3 protein: CASSQGGAAQPQHF; CDR3 length: 14; J gene: TRBJ1-5; V gene: TRBV18
CDR3 protein: CAISEGSSFQETQYF; CDR3 length: 15; J gene: TRBJ2-5; V gene: TRBV10-3
CDR3 protein: CASNRAGARSRAFF; CDR3 length: 14; J gene: TRBJ1-1; V gene: TRBV5-5
CDR3 protein: CASRKQGGNGYTF; CDR3 length: 13; J gene: TRBJ1-2; V gene: TRBV6-1
CDR3 protein: CASSPLTSGGANTGELFF; CDR3 length: 18; J gene: TRBJ2-2; V gene: TRBV5-1
CDR3 protein: CASSQPGMTGGYTGELFF; CDR3 length: 18; J gene: TRBJ2-2; V gene: TRBV7-3
CDR3 protein: CSVADGRNTGELFF; CDR3 length: 14; J gene: TRBJ2-2; V gene: TRBV29-1
CDR3 protein: CSGAGQGGLTANEKLFF; CDR3 length: 17; J gene: TRBJ1-4; V gene: TRBV29-1
CDR3 protein: CASSGQGPYEQYF; CDR3 length: 13; J gene: TRBJ2-7; V gene: TRBV6-5
CDR3 protein: CASRRTGRDTEAFF; CDR3 length: 14; J gene: TRBJ1-1; V gene: TRBV19
CDR3 protein: CASSRTGSSYEQYF; CDR3 length: 14; J gene: TRBJ2-7; V gene: TRBV5-6
CDR3 protein: CASSPEVGNTEAFF; CDR3 length: 14; J gene: TRBJ1-1; V gene: TRBV6-5
CDR3 protein: CSVAGDTTYEQYF; CDR3 length: 13; J gene: .; V gene: TRBV29-1
CDR3 protein: CASSYDRVHSGNTIYF; CDR3 length: 16; J gene: TRBJ1-3; V gene: TRBV6-5
CDR3 protein: CASLSGLSGANVLTF; CDR3 length: 15; J gene: TRBJ2-6; V gene: TRBV6-1
CDR3 protein: CASAAGTGFHIQYF; CDR3 length: 14; J gene: TRBJ2-4; V gene: TRBV10-2
CDR3 protein: CASSLNRENTEAFF; CDR3 length: 14; J gene: TRBJ1-1; V gene: TRBV18
CDR3 protein: CASSLRQGTDTQYF; CDR3 length: 14; J gene: TRBJ2-3; V gene: TRBV7-7
CDR3 protein: CASRGTGLNTEAFF; CDR3 length: 14; J gene: TRBJ1-1; V gene: TRBV6-1
CDR3 protein: CASSQGSGTYEQYF; CDR3 length: 14; J gene: TRBJ2-7; V gene: TRBV4-1
CDR3 protein: CASSLATGTNYGYTF; CDR3 length: 15; J gene: TRBJ1-2; V gene: TRBV7-2
CDR3 protein: CASSPGTGIGYTF; CDR3 length: 13; J gene: TRBJ1-2; V gene: TRBV7-3
CDR3 protein: CASSPLILSRTEGNGYTF; CDR3 length: 18; J gene: TRBJ1-2; V gene: TRBV18
CDR3 protein: CASSQEGTVDTEAFF; CDR3 length: 15; J gene: TRBJ1-1; V gene: TRBV4-2
CDR3 protein: CASSIFGIVGGTYEQYF; CDR3 length: 17; J gene: TRBJ2-7; V gene: TRBV19
CDR3 protein: CASSIDRQGSYGYTF; CDR3 length: 15; J gene: TRBJ1-2; V gene: TRBV19
CDR3 protein: CASSEGRHYEQYF; CDR3 length: 13; J gene: TRBJ2-7; V gene: TRBV6-5
CDR3 protein: CASSLLAGTSYNEQFF; CDR3 length: 16; J gene: TRBJ2-1; V gene: TRBV7-2
CDR3 protein: CASSSLQGFGYGYTF; CDR3 length: 15; J gene: TRBJ1-2; V gene: TRBV18
CDR3 protein: CSVDRLWETYGYTF; CDR3 length: 14; J gene: TRBJ1-2; V gene: TRBV29-1